This is a list of T cell receptor beta chains from one sample in a study of cytomegalovirus exposure and HLA in healthy donors. This table comes from immunoSEQ multiplex PCR, and its TCRdb copy is limited to in-frame clones, with some not included. This table has around 240,000 clones, around 90% appearing once. The sample consisted of PBMCs. Source of these receptors: a woman aged 18-29 years in good health and CMV-seronegative. CDR3s include the opening cysteine and the closing phenylalanine or tryptophan. The D gene is left open where the match is weak. Clone size, where shown, is once, few, many, or a class for clones that have expanded.

J gene | CDR3 length | D gene | clone size | V gene | CDR3 DNA | CDR3 protein
TRBJ2-2 | 15 | . | . | TRBV4-3 | TGCGCCAGCAGCGATAGATGGGGGGGCGCCGGGGAGCTGTTTTTT | CASSDRWGGAGELFF
TRBJ1-1 | 16 | TRBD1 | . | TRBV5-6 | TGTGCCAGCAGCTTGGAACAGGGGGCGATTTACACTGAAGCTTTCTTT | CASSLEQGAIYTEAFF
TRBJ1-1 | 14 | . | . | TRBV6-1 | TGTGCCAGCAGTGGGTGGGGGCTGAACACTGAAGCTTTCTTT | CASSGWGLNTEAFF
TRBJ2-7 | 13 | . | . | TRBV5-4 | TGTGCCAGCAGCTCGGCCAGGCCCCAGGAGCAGTACTTC | CASSSARPQEQYF
TRBJ1-6 | 13 | . | few | TRBV27 | TGTGCCAGCAGTAACAGGGAATATTCACCCCTCCACTTT | CASSNREYSPLHF
TRBJ1-2 | 13 | . | . | TRBV6-5 | TGTGCCAGCAGTTACTGGGGGGGTTCGGGCTACACCTTC | CASSYWGGSGYTF
TRBJ2-2 | 19 | TRBD2 | . | TRBV4-1 | TGCGCCAGCAGCCAAGATCCCCTCCCTAGCGGGGGTTACACCGGGGAGCTGTTTTTT | CASSQDPLPSGGYTGELFF
TRBJ2-5 | 11 | TRBD1 | . | TRBV7-8 | TGTGCCTCTCAACAGGGGGAGACCCAGTACTTC | CASQQGETQYF
TRBJ2-7 | 15 | TRBD1 | . | TRBV4-3 | TGCGCCAGCAGCCACAAGACAGGGCTCTCCTACGAGCAGTACTTC | CASSHKTGLSYEQYF
TRBJ2-5 | 10 | . | . | TRBV29-1 | TGCAGCGTCCTTCGGGAGACCCAGTACTTC | CSVLRETQYF
TRBJ2-1 | 16 | TRBD2 | . | TRBV10-2 | TGCGCCAGCAGTCCAGGACTAGCGGGGAGGTACGGGGAGCAGTTCTTC | CASSPGLAGRYGEQFF
TRBJ2-1 | 15 | TRBD2 | . | TRBV7-2 | TGTGCCAGCAGCTTAGATAGCGGGGGGTACAATGAGCAGTTCTTC | CASSLDSGGYNEQFF